These 32 T cell receptor beta chains originate from one sample sequenced in a study of T cell responses to AZD1222 COVID-19 vaccine. TCRdb's copy holds only in-frame clones and misses some; the assay was immunoSEQ multiplex PCR. The sample shows fewer than 150,000 clones, roughly 86% of them seen only once. The sequenced sample was peripheral blood, obtained 28 days after the second AZD1222 dose. Receptor source: an adult who received the AZD1222 COVID-19 vaccine.

The CDR3: CASSGDTHEAFF. The CDR3, as DNA: TGTGCCAGCAGTGGGGACACGCATGAAGCTTTCTTT. The chain couples TRBV2 to TRBJ1-1; possible D gene TRBD1, 6 bases. The V and J ends lost 4 bases and 7 bases respectively, with 10 bases between them. CDR3 length equals 12 residues. Germline V gives CDR1 SNHLY, CDR2 FYNNEI.

V gene TRBV6-5 combines with J gene TRBJ2-3; 11 bases map to TRBD1. Losses at the gene ends were 6 bases for V and 4 bases for J; bases not matched to a gene: 3. The length of the CDR3 is 14 residues. The germline gives CDR1 MNHEY, CDR2 SVGAGI. Here the CDR3 DNA reads TGTGCCAGCAGGCCGGGACAGGGGGCAGATACGCAGTATTTT. Translated, it gives CASRPGQGADTQYF.

V is TRBV20-1 and J is TRBJ1-1; D gene uncertain. Between the trimmed V and J ends, which lost 5 bases and 3 bases, there was a span of 7 bases. The germline V gene has CDR1 DFQATT and CDR2 SNEGSKA (reference sequence). The CDR3 loop spans 11 amino acids. Here the CDR3 DNA reads TGCAGTGCTGCGACGGACACTGAAGCTTTCTTT. Translating gives CSAATDTEAFF.

The chain joins TRBV28 to TRBJ2-3; a possible D gene is TRBD1 (6 bases). Per the germline V gene, CDR1 is MDHEN and CDR2 is SYDVKM. V was shortened by 6 bases and J by 2 bases, with 15 bases between the two germline ends. The CDR3 has 15 amino acids. CDR3 coding DNA: TGTGCCAGCAGCTCCGGGGACACATTCACAGATACGCAGTATTTT. This translates into CASSSGDTFTDTQYF.

The gene calls are TRBV13 and TRBJ1-3; D is unclear. The CDR3 loop spans 15 amino acids. CDR1 is PRHDT, CDR2 FYEKMQ, per germline (reference sequence). The V and J ends lost 0 bases and 1 base respectively, with 7 bases between them. Written as DNA, the CDR3 is TGTGCCAGCAGCTTAGGCATCGTTTCTGGAAACACCATATATTTT. Its protein product is CASSLGIVSGNTIYF.

This clone was observed a single time. This chain links TRBV6-2 or TRBV6-3 with TRBJ2-7; tentative D call: TRBD2 (6 bases). Trimming cost V 0 bases and J 3 bases, with 12 bases left between them. Germline-derived CDR1 and CDR2 are MNHEY and SVGEGT. The CDR3 covers 15 residues. The DNA of the CDR3 is TGTGCCAGCAGTTACTCTGGGAGAGCGGGCTACGAGCAGTACTTC. It specifies CASSYSGRAGYEQYF.

This clone has only a few counts. This chain uses TRBV10-3 with TRBJ1-5; tentatively, D is TRBD1 (5 bases). This CDR3 contains 15 residues. Germline V gene lookup returns CDR1 ENHRY and CDR2 SYGVKD. Trimming took off 6 bases at V and 0 bases at J, with 12 bases between the two ends. The CDR3 reads CAISTDSNSNQPQHF. CDR3 nucleotide sequence: TGTGCCATCAGCACCGACAGCAATAGCAATCAGCCCCAGCATTTT.

The chain uses TRBV2 and TRBJ2-5; 11 nucleotides agree with TRBD2. Germline CDR1 SNHLY, CDR2 FYNNEI. V gave up 5 bases and J gave up 5 bases; unmatched junction bases: 25. The CDR3 runs 21 residues. CDR3 region: CASSRLRALTSGSPTTETQYF. The CDR3 nucleotides are TGTGCCAGCAGTCGACTCCGGGCCCTAACTAGCGGGAGCCCTACAACCGAGACCCAGTACTTC.

The V call is TRBV5-1, the J call TRBJ2-3; D uncertain. This CDR3 region has 15 residues. V was pared by 0 bases and J by 6 bases, with 14 bases between. CDR1 is SGHRS and CDR2 is YFSETQ in the germline V gene. The CDR3 DNA follows: TGCGCCAGCAGCTTGGGAGCGACGGGTGCTGATACGCAGTATTTT. This sequence encodes CASSLGATGADTQYF.

The J gene is TRBJ1-6, the V gene TRBV6-1; D is unclear. CDR1 is MNHNS and CDR2 is SASEGT in the germline V gene. The CDR3 contains 12 residues. Deletions cut 2 bases from V and 14 bases from J, with 10 bases between. The CDR3 sequence: CASSETLSTLHF. CDR3 in DNA: TGTGCCAGCAGTGAAACCCTCTCGACCCTCCACTTT.

The CDR3 spells CASSYRDRWNEQYF. The CDR3 nucleotides are TGTGCCAGCAGCTACCGGGACAGGTGGAACGAGCAGTACTTC. The chain couples TRBV11-2 to TRBJ2-7; 8 bases line up with TRBD1. Germline CDR1 SGHAT, CDR2 FQNNGV. This CDR3 is 14 amino acids long. Trimming took 4 bases from V and 5 from J; bases not matched to a gene: 7.

This clone was picked up one time. The DNA for the CDR3 is TGTGCCAGCTCACCAGCGGACAGGGGGGACGAAAAACTGTTTTTT. Translating it yields CASSPADRGDEKLFF. V and J are TRBV18 and TRBJ1-4; 10 bases are a match to TRBD1. The V gene end was trimmed by 2 bases and the J gene end by 8 bases; junction bases not matched to a gene: 5. CDR3 size: 15 residues. Germline CDR1 is KGHSH and CDR2 is LQKENI. Looking up the rest from reference TRBV18 and TRBJ1-4 gives the full variable domain: NAGVMQNPRHLVRRRGQEARLRCSPMKGHSHVYWYRQLPEEGLKFMVYLQKENIIDESGMPKERFSAEFPKEGPSILRIQQVVRGDSAAYFCASSPADRGDEKLFFGSGTQLSVL.

This clone was seen a handful of times. The CDR3 nucleotides are TGTGCCAGCAGTTTTGTCGGTACGAACACCGGGGAGCTGTTTTTT. Translation: CASSFVGTNTGELFF. The rearrangement joins TRBV27 to TRBJ2-2; D is unclear. This CDR3 has 15 residues. Trimming pared 3 bases from V and 0 bases from J, leaving 8 bases between. Per the germline V gene, CDR1 is MNHEY and CDR2 is SMNVEV (reference sequence).

This clone has just one count. This rearrangement joins TRBV13 to TRBJ2-5; 7 nucleotides align to TRBD2. Germline V gene sequence: CDR1 PRHDT, CDR2 FYEKMQ (reference sequence). The J segment lost 5 bases and the V segment lost 4 bases, leaving 4 bases of the junction unmatched. The CDR3 runs 13 residues. The CDR3 DNA reads TGTGCCAGCAGCTCTAGCGGCAGTGAGACCCAGTACTTC. Protein sequence: CASSSSGSETQYF.

The CDR3 coding sequence is TGTGCCAGCAGGGACAGGAATAATTCACCCCTCCACTTT. This translates into CASRDRNNSPLHF. V gene TRBV5-6 combines with J gene TRBJ1-6, with 7 bases aligning to TRBD1. The CDR3 totals 13 residues. V trimming: 5 bases; J trimming: 5 bases; junction bases outside the gene matches: 1. Germline V gives CDR1 SGHDT, CDR2 YYEEEE.

This clone was detected a few times. One end of the junction varies from germline; a read error may be responsible. The chain joins TRBV7-9 to TRBJ1-5, with no clear D. The CDR3 length is 12 residues. Germline values: CDR1 SEHNR, CDR2 FQNEAQ (reference sequence). For the CDR3, the DNA is TGTGCCAGCAGCGTAGCAAATCAGCCCCAGCATTTT. It translates to CASSVANQPQHF.

This clone has only one observation. The J gene is TRBJ1-6, the V gene TRBV5-5; TRBD1 aligns across 10 bases. Germline V gene lookup returns CDR1 SGHKS and CDR2 YYEKEE (reference sequence). V gave up 4 bases and J gave up 8 bases; unmatched junction bases: 3. The CDR3 totals 14 residues. This chain's CDR3 is CASSKGQGYSPLHF. The DNA for the CDR3 is TGTGCCAGCAGCAAGGGACAGGGGTATTCACCCCTCCACTTT.

The gene calls are TRBV13 and TRBJ2-5, with TRBD2 matching 12 bases. Germline V gene sequence: CDR1 PRHDT, CDR2 FYEKMQ (reference sequence). The CDR3 consists of 15 residues. Unmatched junction bases numbered 7, after V lost 5 bases and J lost 6 bases. CDR3 region: CASSDASGGEKTQYF. CDR3 DNA sequence: TGTGCCAGCAGCGACGCTAGCGGGGGGGAGAAGACCCAGTACTTC.

The chain couples TRBV7-3 to TRBJ1-1; D not resolved. CDR3 length: 14 residues. Between the trimmed V and J ends, which lost 5 bases and 5 bases, there was a span of 15 bases. Germline V gene lookup returns CDR1 SGHTA and CDR2 FQGTGA. For the CDR3, the DNA is TGTGCCAGCAGCAGGGTCCACGGTGGAACTGAAGCTTTCTTT. Its translation: CASSRVHGGTEAFF.

This chain links TRBV7-6 with TRBJ1-2; a weak D match, TRBD1 (6 bases). V gave up 4 bases and J gave up 3 bases, with 24 bases separating them. The CDR3 is 18 residues long. Germline CDR1 SGHVS, CDR2 FNYEAQ. The CDR3 is CASSSGPGGWSVDYGYTF. In DNA, the CDR3 is TGTGCCAGCAGCTCCGGGCCCGGGGGCTGGTCCGTTGACTATGGCTACACCTTC.

This rearrangement joins TRBV6-5 to TRBJ1-4; maybe TRBD1 (5 bases). V was shortened by 7 bases and J by 5 bases, with 17 bases between the two germline ends. This CDR3 is built from 15 residues. Germline V lookup: CDR1 MNHEY, CDR2 SVGAGI. The CDR3 region has the DNA TGTGCCAGCACCGGAGCGCAGGGCTGGAATGAAAAACTGTTTTTT. Its protein is CASTGAQGWNEKLFF.

This clone was seen a single time. The CDR3 coding sequence is TGTGCCATCAGTGGGGGCTCCGGCGGGAGTGCTGAGACCCAGTACTTC. Translating gives CAISGGSGGSAETQYF. The rearrangement uses TRBV10-3 and TRBJ2-5; 7 bases agree with TRBD2. This CDR3 has 16 amino acids. V was pared by 4 bases and J by 5 bases, with 13 bases of the junction left unmatched. Germline assignment: CDR1 ENHRY and CDR2 SYGVKD.

This clone was observed a handful of times. The chain carries TRBV5-1 and TRBJ1-1; 7 bases agree with TRBD1. With V trimmed by 1 base and J by 4 bases, 4 bases remained unmatched. The germline gives CDR1 SGHRS, CDR2 YFSETQ. This CDR3 spans 14 amino acids. The CDR3 DNA is TGCGCCAGCAGCTTGAACAGGGGAGGCACTGAAGCTTTCTTT. Translation gives CASSLNRGGTEAFF.

V gene TRBV11-2 combines with J gene TRBJ2-2, with unresolved D. The CDR3 contains 17 residues. V lost 0 bases to trimming and J lost 0 bases, with 11 bases between them. Germline CDR1 reads SGHAT; CDR2 reads FQNNGV. The CDR3: CASSLEAAVANTGELFF. Here the CDR3 DNA reads TGTGCCAGCAGCTTAGAGGCGGCAGTCGCGAACACCGGGGAGCTGTTTTTT.

The rearrangement joins TRBV5-4 to TRBJ1-4, with D possibly being TRBD1 (5 bases). There are 15 residues in the CDR3. Per germline, CDR1 SGHNT and CDR2 YYREEE (reference sequence). V lost 3 bases and J 3 bases, leaving 12 bases between the germline ends. The CDR3 loop reads CASSYRDSPNEKLFF. In DNA form, the CDR3 reads TGTGCCAGCAGCTACCGGGACTCCCCTAATGAAAAACTGTTTTTT.

This chain joins TRBV6-2 or TRBV6-3 and TRBJ1-5; D not certain. V was pared by 6 bases and J by 1 base, with 19 bases between. Looked up from germline, CDR1 is MNHEY and CDR2 is SVGEGT. The CDR3 extends over 17 amino acids. CDR3 coding DNA: TGTGCCAGCAGCCCTACGGTCCCTATCGTGAGCAATCAGCCCCAGCATTTT. It yields the protein CASSPTVPIVSNQPQHF.

The rearrangement joins TRBV28 to TRBJ1-1, with D unclear. Trimming cost V 0 bases and J 0 bases, with 8 bases left between them. Per germline, CDR1 MDHEN and CDR2 SYDVKM. This CDR3 comprises 15 residues. The CDR3 loop reads CASSLWERMNTEAFF. Written as DNA, the CDR3 is TGTGCCAGCAGTTTATGGGAAAGAATGAACACTGAAGCTTTCTTT.

The V gene is TRBV19, the J gene TRBJ2-5, with 11 positions matching TRBD2. J lost 4 bases, V lost 10 bases, and 8 bases had no gene match. The CDR3 sequence is 14 residues long. Germline CDR1 is LNHDA and CDR2 is SQIVND (reference sequence). CDR3 region: CATQLGTSGETQYF. The CDR3 DNA follows: TGTGCCACCCAACTAGGGACTAGCGGAGAGACCCAGTACTTC.

The V gene is TRBV5-6, the J gene TRBJ1-3, with a possible D match to TRBD1 (6 bases). Trimming cost V 1 base and J 0 bases, with 11 bases left between them. CDR1 and CDR2 from the germline V gene are SGHDT and YYEEEE. CDR3 length: 16 residues. CDR3 region: CASSLWSRGSGNTIYF. CDR3 DNA sequence: TGTGCCAGCAGCTTGTGGAGCAGGGGCTCTGGAAACACCATATATTTT.

With regard to this clone: This sample includes further DNA sequences coding for the same CDR3. The chain has TRBV19 and TRBJ1-5; 7 nucleotides line up with TRBD1. The CDR3 is made up of 14 amino acids. The germline V gene has CDR1 LNHDA and CDR2 SQIVND (reference sequence). Trimming cost V 5 bases and J 2 bases; bases outside gene matches: 3. The CDR3 loop reads CASSWQGGNQPQHF. CDR3 sequence (DNA): TGTGCCAGTAGTTGGCAGGGGGGCAATCAGCCCCAGCATTTT.

The rearrangement joins TRBV9 to TRBJ1-1, with 7 bases aligning to TRBD1. With V trimmed by 6 bases and J by 4 bases, 12 bases remained unmatched. The germline CDR1 and CDR2 sequences are SGDLS and YYNGEE. The CDR3 has 15 amino acids. The CDR3 is CASTQGVGRSTEAFF. As DNA, the CDR3 is TGTGCCAGCACCCAGGGGGTAGGGCGGAGCACTGAAGCTTTCTTT.

J is TRBJ1-5 and V is TRBV7-8; no reliable D call. The V gene lost 1 base and the J gene lost 5 bases, with 6 bases spanning the gap. The CDR3 consists of 13 residues. The germline V gene has CDR1 SGHVS and CDR2 FQNEAQ. In DNA form, the CDR3 reads TGTGCCAGCAGCTTAGGTCGGGATCAGCCCCAGCATTTT. Protein product: CASSLGRDQPQHF.